The clone carrying this T cell receptor beta chain was seen just once. What it binds is not known. Other nucleotide sequences in the sample specify the same CDR3. Assay used: immunoSEQ multiplex PCR; TCRdb lists only in-frame clones, some missing. Of around 4,800 clones in the sample, roughly 70% are singletons; the top ten hold 10% to 15%. The sample originates from a study of T cells in tumors after PD-1 blockade. CDR1 SNHLY and CDR2 FYNNEI come from the germline V gene. Trimming pared 10 bases from V and 8 bases from J, leaving 17 bases between. The CDR3 is 12 residues long. Findings and limits, study-wide: After therapy, most expanded exhausted CD8+ clones were absent pre-treatment, suggesting clonal replacement.

Sequenced material: tumor tissue, taken before anti-PD-1 treatment. The V and J genes are TRBV2 and TRBJ1-1; D uncertain. The sequence derives from a human donor with basal cell carcinoma. The CDR3 bases are TGTGCCACCCTGTTAAGGTTGGCCGAAGCTTTCTTT. Its protein is CATLLRLAEAFF.